Below, one T cell receptor beta chain is given with its context. The target antigen is unknown. This specimen comes from a study of CD8 T cells in ankylosing spondylitis. Study results and caveats: Seemingly distinctive of ankylosing spondylitis blood was a TCR beta motif formed by eight highly homologous variants.

A quantitative 5'-RACE method, one with molecular barcodes, was used to make TCR beta libraries. TCRdb called the 5' RACE reads again in MiXCR, with one record for every CDR3 protein. The data show roughly 40,000 distinct CDR3 sequences, approximately 15% seen once. V lost 3 bases and J 0 bases, leaving 12 bases between the germline ends. There are 14 residues in the CDR3. CDR1 is DFQATT, CDR2 SNEGSKA, per germline (reference sequence). Sequencing was carried out using blood. This clonotype originated in a male donor with ankylosing spondylitis or in good health (not recorded which). The rearrangement links TRBV20-1 to TRBJ2-7; tentative D call: TRBD2 (6 bases). DNA of the CDR3: TGCAGTGCTAGGGTTCCCGGGAGCTCCTACGAGCAGTACTTC. Translating gives CSARVPGSSYEQYF.